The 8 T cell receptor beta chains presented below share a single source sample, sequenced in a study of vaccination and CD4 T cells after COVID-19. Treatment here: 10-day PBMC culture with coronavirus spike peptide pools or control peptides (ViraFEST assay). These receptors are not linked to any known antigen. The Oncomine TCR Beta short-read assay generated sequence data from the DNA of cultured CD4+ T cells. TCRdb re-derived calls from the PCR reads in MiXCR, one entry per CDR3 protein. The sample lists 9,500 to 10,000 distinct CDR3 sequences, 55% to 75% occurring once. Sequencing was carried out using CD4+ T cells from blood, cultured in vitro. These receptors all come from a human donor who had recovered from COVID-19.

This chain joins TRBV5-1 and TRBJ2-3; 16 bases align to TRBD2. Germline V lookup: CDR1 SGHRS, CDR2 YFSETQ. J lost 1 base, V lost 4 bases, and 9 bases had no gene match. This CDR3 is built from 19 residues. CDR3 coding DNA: TGCGCCAGCAGCGGGGGACTAGCGGGAGGGCCCGGTGGCACAGATACGCAGTATTTT. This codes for CASSGGLAGGPGGTDTQYF.

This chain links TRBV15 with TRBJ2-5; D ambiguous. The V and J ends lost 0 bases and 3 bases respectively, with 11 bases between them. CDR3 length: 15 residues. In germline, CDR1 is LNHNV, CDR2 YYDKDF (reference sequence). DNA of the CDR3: TGTGCCACCAGCAGAGATCCCGGTGCTGAAGAGACCCAGTACTTC. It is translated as CATSRDPGAEETQYF.

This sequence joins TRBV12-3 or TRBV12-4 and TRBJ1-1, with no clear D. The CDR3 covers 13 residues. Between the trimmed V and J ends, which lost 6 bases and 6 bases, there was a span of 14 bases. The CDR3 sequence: CASRTQVPAEAFF. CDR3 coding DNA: TGTGCCAGCAGAACTCAGGTACCGGCTGAAGCTTTCTTT.

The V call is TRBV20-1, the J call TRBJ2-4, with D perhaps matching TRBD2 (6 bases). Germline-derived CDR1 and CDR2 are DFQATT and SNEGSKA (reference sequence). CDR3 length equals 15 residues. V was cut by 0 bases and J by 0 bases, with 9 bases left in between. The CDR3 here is CSARDAAGAKNIQYF. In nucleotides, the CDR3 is TGCAGTGCTAGAGATGCAGCGGGAGCCAAAAACATTCAGTACTTC.

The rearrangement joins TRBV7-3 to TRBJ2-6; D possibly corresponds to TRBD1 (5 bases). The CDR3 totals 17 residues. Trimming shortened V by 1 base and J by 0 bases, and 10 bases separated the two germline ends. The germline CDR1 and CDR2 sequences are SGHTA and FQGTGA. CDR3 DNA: TGTGCCAGCAGCTTAAAGGAGACAGTCTCTGGGGCCAACGTCCTGACTTTC. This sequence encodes CASSLKETVSGANVLTF.

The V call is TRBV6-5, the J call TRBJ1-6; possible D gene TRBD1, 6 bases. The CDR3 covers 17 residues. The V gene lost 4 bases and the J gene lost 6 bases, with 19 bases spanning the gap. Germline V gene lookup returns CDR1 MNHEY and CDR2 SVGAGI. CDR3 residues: CASSLRWTEQGNSPLHF. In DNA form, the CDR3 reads TGTGCCAGCAGTTTACGTTGGACAGAACAGGGTAATTCACCCCTCCACTTT.

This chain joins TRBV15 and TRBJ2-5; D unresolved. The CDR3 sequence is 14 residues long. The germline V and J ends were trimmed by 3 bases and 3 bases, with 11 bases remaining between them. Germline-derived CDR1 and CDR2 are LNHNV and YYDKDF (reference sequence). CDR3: CATSRGWAEETQYF. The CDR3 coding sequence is TGTGCCACCAGCAGGGGTTGGGCGGAAGAGACCCAGTACTTC.

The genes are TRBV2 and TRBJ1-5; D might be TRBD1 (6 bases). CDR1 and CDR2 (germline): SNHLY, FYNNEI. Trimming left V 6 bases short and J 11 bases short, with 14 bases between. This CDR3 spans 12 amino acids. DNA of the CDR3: TGTGCCAGCAGGACCGCAAGGGGGGCCCAGCATTTT. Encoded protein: CASRTARGAQHF.